A single sample is the source of the 32 T cell receptor beta chains below, sequenced in a study of identical twins' blood T cells. A single record per CDR3 protein comes from TCRdb applying MiXCR to the 5' RACE reads. There are 300,000 to 450,000 distinct CDR3 sequences in the sample; around 30% occur only once, and about 6% lies in the top ten. Sequencing was done on a sample of PBMCs. These receptors originate from a woman between 18 and 55 years old in good health.

Many counts were recorded for this clonotype. This sequence joins TRBV20-1 and TRBJ1-2; TRBD1 matches at 8 bases. The germline V gene has CDR1 DFQATT and CDR2 SNEGSKA (reference sequence). Unmatched junction bases numbered 4, after V lost 5 bases and J lost 2 bases. The CDR3 consists of 13 residues. CDR3 protein: CSAGTGGNYGYTF. CDR3 bases: TGCAGTGCTGGGACAGGCGGAAACTATGGCTACACCTTC.

This clonotype came up a few times. This chain links TRBV19 with TRBJ1-2; D is undetermined. The ends were cut back, 7 bases at V and 5 bases at J, with 8 bases in the middle. CDR1 LNHDA and CDR2 SQIVND come from the germline V gene (reference sequence). The CDR3 spans 11 residues. The DNA of the CDR3 is TGTGCCAGTAAGGCGGCGTATGGCTACACCTTC. It specifies CASKAAYGYTF.

The chain links TRBV5-1 to TRBJ1-3; D gene unclear. The V end was cut by 5 bases, the J end by 0 bases, with 9 bases between. CDR3 size: 14 residues. CDR1 and CDR2 from the germline V gene are SGHRS and YFSETQ. Here the CDR3 reads CASRPTTSGNTIYF. CDR3 sequence (DNA): TGCGCCAGCAGGCCTACTACCTCTGGAAACACCATATATTTT.

With regard to this clonotype: A much larger clone lies a single base off, so this may be a read error. V is TRBV29-1 and J is TRBJ2-1; TRBD1 matches at 8 bases. The V gene's germline CDR1 is SQVTM and CDR2 ANQGSEA. This CDR3 has 16 amino acids. The chain's CDR3 is CGVEERGTGRYNEQFF. The CDR3 DNA reads as TGCGGCGTTGAAGAGCGAGGGACAGGTAGATACAATGAGCAGTTCTTC.

This chain connects TRBV2 to TRBJ1-1; a possible D gene is TRBD1 (5 bases). Germline V gene sequence: CDR1 SNHLY, CDR2 FYNNEI. Trimming cost V 4 bases and J 3 bases, with 12 bases left between them. This CDR3 comprises 14 residues. CDR3 sequence reads: CASSGFTGYTEAFF. The CDR3 nucleotides are TGTGCCAGCAGTGGGTTCACAGGTTACACTGAAGCTTTCTTT.

As regards this clonotype: Mismatch with germline at one junction end may stem from a read error. The genes are TRBV9 and TRBJ1-5; D unclear. Germline-derived CDR1 and CDR2 are SGDLS and YYNGEE. The CDR3 length is 15 residues. The CDR3 nucleotides read TGTGCCAGCAGCTCAGGAGCCTATAGCAATCAGCCCCGGCATTTT. This codes for CASSSGAYSNQPRHF.

This clonotype was seen only a few times. This chain joins TRBV12-5 and TRBJ1-3; D ambiguous. V dropped 0 bases and J dropped 2 bases, with 8 bases sitting between them. CDR1 is LGHNT, CDR2 FRNRAP, per germline. The CDR3 consists of 15 residues. CDR3 nucleotides: TGTGCTAGTGGTTTGGTCAGTGGGGCTGGAAACACCATATATTTT. Translating it yields CASGLVSGAGNTIYF.

This clonotype was seen a few times. The V and J genes are TRBV18 and TRBJ1-1; 12 bases are shared with TRBD1. The CDR3 is made up of 17 amino acids. J was trimmed by 3 bases and V by 3 bases; bases with no gene match: 8. Per germline, CDR1 KGHSH and CDR2 LQKENI. The CDR3 loop reads CASSPTGTGGAYTEAFF. As DNA, the CDR3 is TGTGCCAGCTCACCTACCGGGACAGGGGGCGCTTACACTGAAGCTTTCTTT.

This chain connects TRBV20-1 to TRBJ1-2; 11 positions match TRBD1. This CDR3 spans 14 amino acids. Trimming cost V 5 bases and J 7 bases; bases outside gene matches: 9. Germline lookup yields CDR1 DFQATT and CDR2 SNEGSKA (reference sequence). The CDR3 spells CSALGTGGRVGYTF. The DNA for the CDR3 is TGCAGTGCTCTTGGGACAGGGGGAAGGGTTGGCTACACCTTC.

The rearrangement joins TRBV2 to TRBJ1-5; 9 nucleotides line up with TRBD1. The germline V gene encodes CDR1 SNHLY and CDR2 FYNNEI. This CDR3 is built from 15 residues. With V trimmed by 6 bases and J by 3 bases, 6 bases remained unmatched. CDR3 region: CASRPGTGFNQPQHF. DNA of the CDR3: TGTGCCAGCAGACCCGGGACAGGGTTCAATCAGCCCCAGCATTTT.

To note about this clonotype: Just one base apart from a much larger clone, this may be a read error. V usage is TRBV7-8 and J usage is TRBJ1-4; D is undetermined. The CDR3 consists of 13 residues. Germline CDR1 is SGHVS and CDR2 is FQNEAQ. This CDR3 reads CSSSLGYNEKLFF. The CDR3 coding sequence is TGTTCCAGCAGCTTGGGGTATAATGAAAAACTGTTTTTT. The entire variable domain, with the rest obtained from reference TRBV7-8 and TRBJ1-4, is as follows: GAGVSQSPRYKVAKRGQDVALRCDPISGHVSLFWYQQALGQGPEFLTYFQNEAQLDKSGLPSDRFFAERPEGSVSTLKIQRTQQEDSAVYLCSSSLGYNEKLFFGSGTQLSVL.

This clonotype was seen ten or more times. V gene TRBV11-2 combines with J gene TRBJ1-3; maybe TRBD1 (6 bases). Trimming shortened V by 5 bases and J by 0 bases, and 14 bases separated the two germline ends. Germline CDR1 SGHAT, CDR2 FQNNGV. The CDR3 extends over 16 amino acids. In DNA, the CDR3 is TGTGCCAGCAGCGAGTTGACAGGACTCTCTGGAAACACCATATATTTT. Translating it yields CASSELTGLSGNTIYF.

The rearrangement uses TRBV5-1 and TRBJ1-2; D not certain. The CDR3 is made up of 15 amino acids. V lost 0 bases, J lost 4 bases, and 13 bases lay in between. Germline values: CDR1 SGHRS, CDR2 YFSETQ. The CDR3 coding sequence is TGCGCCAGCAGCTTGGCCCCTGATTTGGGCTATGGCTACACCTTC. Its translation: CASSLAPDLGYGYTF. Using reference TRBV5-1 and TRBJ1-2 for the parts outside the CDR3, the full variable domain is KAGVTQTPRYLIKTRGQQVTLSCSPISGHRSVSWYQQTPGQGLQFLFEYFSETQRNKGNFPGRFSGRQFSNSRSEMNVSTLELGDSALYLCASSLAPDLGYGYTFGSGTRLTVV.

This clonotype turned up a few times. V usage is TRBV6-5 and J usage is TRBJ1-6; tentatively, D is TRBD1 (5 bases). The germline V and J ends were trimmed by 1 base and 10 bases, with 14 bases remaining between them. CDR3 length: 15 amino acids. Per the germline V gene, CDR1 is MNHEY and CDR2 is SVGAGI. The chain's CDR3 is CASSYWDRTRSPLHF. The CDR3 DNA reads as TGTGCCAGCAGTTACTGGGATCGGACAAGGTCACCCCTCCACTTT.

The chain employs TRBV25-1 and TRBJ2-2, with D perhaps matching TRBD1 (6 bases). CDR1 is MGHDK and CDR2 is SYGVNS in the germline V gene. CDR3 length equals 16 residues. Trimming took 2 bases from V and 3 from J, leaving 13 bases between them. This CDR3 is CASSETGRGYTGELFF. The CDR3 nucleotides are TGTGCCAGCAGTGAAACTGGCAGGGGATACACCGGGGAGCTGTTTTTT.

This chain links TRBV27 with TRBJ1-1; a possible D gene is TRBD1 (6 bases). Germline CDR1 and CDR2: MNHEY and SMNVEV (reference sequence). Trimming removed 9 bases at V and 1 base at J, with 9 bases between. The CDR3 totals 12 residues. The CDR3 region has the DNA TGTGCCAGTAAGACAGGGAACACTGAAGCTTTCTTT. It codes for CASKTGNTEAFF.

This chain links TRBV6-2 or TRBV6-3 with TRBJ2-2; D gene ambiguous. V lost 1 base and J lost 5, with 17 bases in between. The germline V gene encodes CDR1 MNHEY and CDR2 SVGEGT. This CDR3 is built from 17 residues. The CDR3 sequence is CASSYFWARDRTGELFF. As DNA, the CDR3 is TGTGCCAGCAGTTACTTTTGGGCTCGAGATCGGACCGGGGAGCTGTTTTTT.

The rearrangement links TRBV28 to TRBJ1-3; the D is unclear. Germline loops: CDR1 MDHEN, CDR2 SYDVKM. The CDR3 is 15 residues long. The ends were cut back, 2 bases at V and 4 bases at J, with 12 bases in the middle. The CDR3 is CASSLPESYGNTIYF. The CDR3 DNA is TGTGCCAGCAGTTTACCAGAGTCTTACGGAAACACCATATATTTT.

The genes are TRBV6-5 and TRBJ1-1; 8 nucleotides line up with TRBD1. This CDR3 is built from 13 residues. With 3 bases clipped from V and 8 bases from J, the junction kept 5 bases outside the gene matches. Germline V CDR1 and CDR2: MNHEY, SVGAGI. CDR3 bases: TGTGCCAGCAGTTATAACAGGGGGACAGAAGCTTTCTTT. This encodes CASSYNRGTEAFF.

This clonotype was picked up many times. The chain links TRBV29-1 to TRBJ2-5; either TRBD1 or TRBD2 may fit D (6 bases each). With 7 bases removed from V and 5 bases from J, the gap between germline ends came to 26 bases. This CDR3 region has 16 residues. From germline, CDR1 is SQVTM and CDR2 ANQGSEA. CDR3 DNA: TGCAGCGAATCCCGGGACAAGGCCGACCGGGGGGAGACCCAGTACTTC. It is translated as CSESRDKADRGETQYF.

The V and J genes are TRBV27 and TRBJ1-4, with 8 bases matching TRBD1. Germline CDR1 reads MNHEY; CDR2 reads SMNVEV (reference sequence). The CDR3 spans 14 residues. V shed 3 bases, J shed 11 bases, and the junction held 8 bases outside the gene matches. The CDR3 sequence: CASSFRGRPWKLFF. The CDR3 DNA is TGTGCCAGCAGTTTCAGGGGGCGTCCGTGGAAACTGTTTTTT.

The table lists this clonotype with many counts. The V and J genes are TRBV6-6 and TRBJ1-5; no reliable D call. Trimming pared 7 bases from V and 3 bases from J, leaving 16 bases between. CDR3 length equals 15 residues. The germline V gene has CDR1 MNHNY and CDR2 SVGAGI (reference sequence). CDR3 nucleotides: TGTGCCAGCAACTCCTACCCGGGCACCAATCAGCCCCAGCATTTT. This translates into CASNSYPGTNQPQHF.

The V gene is TRBV28, the J gene TRBJ2-3; D perhaps matches TRBD1 (6 bases). Trimming pared 2 bases from V and 2 bases from J, leaving 14 bases between. This CDR3 has 16 amino acids. CDR1 is MDHEN and CDR2 is SYDVKM in the germline V gene. The CDR3 spells CASSLRGSRVTDTQYF. The CDR3 DNA reads TGTGCCAGCAGTTTAAGGGGGAGCAGAGTCACAGATACGCAGTATTTT.

The chain couples TRBV20-1 to TRBJ2-2; 7 bases fit TRBD1. CDR3 length equals 15 residues. Trimming at V came to 2 bases and at J to 4 bases, leaving 7 bases not matched to a gene. Germline CDR1 and CDR2: DFQATT and SNEGSKA (reference sequence). The CDR3 nucleotides read TGCAGTGCTAGAATTGGACAGGTGTCCACCGGGGAGCTGTTTTTT. Amino acids: CSARIGQVSTGELFF.

The gene calls are TRBV20-1 and TRBJ2-7; 9 nucleotides line up with TRBD1. Germline-derived CDR1 and CDR2 are DFQATT and SNEGSKA (reference sequence). The CDR3 is made up of 14 amino acids. V gave up 4 bases and J gave up 4 bases; unmatched junction bases: 8. The CDR3 DNA is TGCAGTGCTAATCCGGGACAGGGTAAATACGAGCAGTACTTC. This translates into CSANPGQGKYEQYF.

This clonotype was detected ten times or more. V gene TRBV2 combines with J gene TRBJ1-6; 7 bases map to TRBD1. This CDR3 comprises 14 residues. V shed 8 bases and J 7 bases; nucleotides not matched to a gene: 8. In germline, CDR1 is SNHLY, CDR2 FYNNEI. The chain's CDR3 is CASDAQGYNSPLHF. The CDR3 DNA is TGTGCCAGCGATGCACAGGGGTACAATTCACCCCTCCACTTT.

This clonotype was detected ten times or more. The chain has TRBV6-1 and TRBJ1-4, with D possibly being TRBD1 (6 bases). V gave up 6 bases and J gave up 5 bases, with 10 bases separating them. The germline CDR1 and CDR2 sequences are MNHNS and SASEGT. This CDR3 is built from 13 residues. For the CDR3, the DNA is TGTGCCAGCAGGGACAGACTGAATGAAAAACTGTTTTTT. It translates to CASRDRLNEKLFF.

The table lists this clonotype with a few counts. This chain connects TRBV29-1 to TRBJ1-1; D unresolved. Germline assignment: CDR1 SQVTM and CDR2 ANQGSEA. The CDR3 contains 12 residues. V dropped 8 bases and J dropped 4 bases, with 14 bases sitting between them. The CDR3 sequence: CSPKAQSTEAFF. CDR3 DNA: TGCAGCCCCAAGGCCCAGTCCACTGAAGCTTTCTTT.

On this clonotype itself: One end of the junction is discordant with germline, which a read error may explain. V is TRBV6-4 and J is TRBJ1-3; possible D gene TRBD1, 5 bases. The CDR3 length is 15 residues. Germline CDR1 MRHNA, CDR2 SNTAGT. The CDR3 is CASRPNGAPGNTIYF. DNA of the CDR3: TGCGCCAGCAGGCCAAATGGGGCGCCTGGAAACACCATATATTTT.

In this sample, this clonotype turned up a few times. The chain joins TRBV2 to TRBJ1-2; TRBD1 might be the D (5 bases). Germline V gene lookup returns CDR1 SNHLY and CDR2 FYNNEI. The ends were cut back, 4 bases at V and 0 bases at J, with 21 bases in the middle. The CDR3 sequence is 18 residues long. The CDR3 DNA reads as TGTGCCAGCAGTGCGGGTCGGGGCAGACGATCCACTAACTATGGCTACACCTTC. Translation gives CASSAGRGRRSTNYGYTF.

The V gene is TRBV27, the J gene TRBJ1-2; weak D call: TRBD1 (5 bases). Germline CDR1 and CDR2: MNHEY and SMNVEV (reference sequence). The CDR3 loop spans 13 amino acids. V was trimmed by 1 base and J by 4 bases, leaving 7 bases between them. CDR3 residues: CASSLLGTYGYTF. CDR3 sequence (DNA): TGTGCCAGCAGTTTATTGGGGACCTATGGCTACACCTTC.

The chain links TRBV5-1 to TRBJ2-2; D not certain. There are 14 residues in the CDR3. Between the trimmed V and J ends, which lost 6 bases and 4 bases, there was a span of 13 bases. The germline V gene encodes CDR1 SGHRS and CDR2 YFSETQ. CDR3 loop: CASKGTASTGELFF. Written as DNA, the CDR3 is TGCGCCAGCAAGGGAACAGCAAGCACCGGGGAGCTGTTTTTT.